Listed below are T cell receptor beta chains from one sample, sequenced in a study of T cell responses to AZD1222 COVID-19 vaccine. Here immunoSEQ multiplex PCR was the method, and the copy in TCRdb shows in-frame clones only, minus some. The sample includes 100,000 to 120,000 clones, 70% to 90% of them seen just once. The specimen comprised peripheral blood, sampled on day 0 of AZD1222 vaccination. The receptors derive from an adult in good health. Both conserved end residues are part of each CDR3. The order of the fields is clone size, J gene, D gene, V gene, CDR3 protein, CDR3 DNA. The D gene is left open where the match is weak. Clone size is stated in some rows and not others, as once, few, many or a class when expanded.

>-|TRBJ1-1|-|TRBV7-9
CASSPTGRDTEAFF
TGTGCCAGCAGCCCTACAGGGCGCGATACTGAAGCTTTCTTT
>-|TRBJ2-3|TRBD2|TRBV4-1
CASSQDFAGGRDTQYF
TGCGCCAGCAGCCAAGATTTTGCGGGGGGGCGAGATACGCAGTATTTT
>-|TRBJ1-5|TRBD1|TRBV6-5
CASDRVSNQPQHF
TGTGCCAGCGACAGGGTTAGCAATCAGCCCCAGCATTTT
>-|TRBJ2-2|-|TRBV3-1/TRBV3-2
CASSPARSTGELFF
TGTGCCAGCAGCCCCGCCCGGAGCACCGGGGAGCTGTTTTTT
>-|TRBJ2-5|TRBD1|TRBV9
CASSFAGTEETQYF
TGTGCCAGCAGCTTCGCCGGGACAGAAGAGACCCAGTACTTC
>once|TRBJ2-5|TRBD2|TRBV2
CATGLWTSGLGVQETQYF
TGTGCCACTGGACTCTGGACTAGTGGCCTGGGGGTACAAGAGACCCAGTACTTC
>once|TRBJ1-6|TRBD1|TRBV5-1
CASSSGQGSDSPLHF
TGCGCCAGCAGCTCCGGACAGGGAAGTGATTCACCCCTCCACTTT
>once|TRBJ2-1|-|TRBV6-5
CASSYSTTEQFF
TGTGCCAGCAGTTACTCGACTACGGAGCAGTTCTTC
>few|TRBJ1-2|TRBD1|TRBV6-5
CASSPGQGVGYGYTF
TGTGCCAGCAGTCCGGGACAGGGTGTAGGGTATGGCTACACCTTC
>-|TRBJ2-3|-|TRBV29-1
CSTNTDTQYF
TGCAGCACCAACACAGATACGCAGTATTTT
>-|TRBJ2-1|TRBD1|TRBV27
CASSRDSYNEQFF
TGTGCCAGCAGCCGGGACAGCTACAATGAGCAGTTCTTC
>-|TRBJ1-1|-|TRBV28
CASISGTNTEAFF
TGTGCCAGTATTTCCGGGACGAACACTGAAGCTTTCTTT
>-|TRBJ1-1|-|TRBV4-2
CASSPDMNTEAFF
TGTGCCAGCAGCCCAGATATGAACACTGAAGCTTTCTTT
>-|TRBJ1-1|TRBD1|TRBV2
CASTADRARNTEAFF
TGTGCCAGCACCGCGGACAGGGCGAGGAACACTGAAGCTTTCTTT
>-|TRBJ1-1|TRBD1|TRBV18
CASSPILRDRGAEAFF
TGTGCCAGCTCACCAATTCTTCGGGACAGGGGTGCTGAAGCTTTCTTT
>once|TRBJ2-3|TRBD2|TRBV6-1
CASREGLVYTQYF
TGTGCCAGCAGAGAAGGACTAGTCTATACGCAGTATTTT
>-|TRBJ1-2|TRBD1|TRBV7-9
CASSFQGAQNGYTF
TGTGCCAGCAGCTTTCAGGGGGCTCAGAATGGCTACACCTTC
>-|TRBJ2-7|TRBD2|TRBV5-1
CASSLTSGSYEQYF
TGCGCCAGCAGCTTAACTAGCGGGAGCTACGAGCAGTACTTC
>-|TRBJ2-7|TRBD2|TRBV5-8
CASSLGRGGIYEQYF
TGTGCCAGCAGCTTGGGACGCGGGGGGATATACGAGCAGTACTTC
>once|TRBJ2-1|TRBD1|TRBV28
CASSGTGLGLNEQFF
TGTGCCAGCTCCGGGACAGGATTGGGGCTCAATGAGCAGTTCTTC
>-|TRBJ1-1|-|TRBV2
CASRDYRAGTEAFF
TGTGCCAGCAGGGACTACAGGGCTGGAACTGAAGCTTTCTTT
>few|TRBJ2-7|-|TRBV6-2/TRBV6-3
CASSYSSTRPNEQYF
TGTGCCAGCAGTTACTCGAGTACTCGTCCCAACGAGCAGTACTTC
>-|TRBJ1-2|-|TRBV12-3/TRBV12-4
CASSLRLYGYTF
TGTGCCAGCAGTTTACGCCTCTATGGCTACACCTTC
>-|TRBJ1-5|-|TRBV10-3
CAIREDVHQPQHF
TGTGCCATCAGGGAAGACGTTCATCAGCCCCAGCATTTT
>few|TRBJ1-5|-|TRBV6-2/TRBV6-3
CASSYSFWVPPNQPQHF
TGTGCCAGCAGTTACTCATTTTGGGTCCCCCCTAATCAGCCCCAGCATTTT
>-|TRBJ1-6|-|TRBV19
CASSYPQTNSPLHF
TGTGCCAGTAGCTACCCCCAGACGAATTCACCCCTCCACTTT
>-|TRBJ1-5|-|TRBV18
CASSPPYGPNQPQHF
TGTGCCAGCTCACCACCGTACGGTCCTAATCAGCCCCAGCATTTT